The 18 T cell receptor beta chains below come from one sample, sequenced in a study of identical twins (dated by TCRdb to the mid-2010s). Preparation of the library involved 5' RACE. The instrument given in TCRdb is Illumina HiSeq 2000. The public sequencing data were trimmed at Q25 with fastp and processed into clonotypes with MiXCR by TCRdb, which kept only in-frame beta chains. Rows with one shared CDR3 protein collapse into an entry with the most common genes and DNA. A total of 100,000 or so distinct CDR3 sequences appear in this sample, 5.5% to 7% of them only once. Of the sample, 12% falls within the top ten clones. Specimen: memory T cells sorted from blood. The meaning of the sample's cell subset or site label: CD45RO+ enriched T cells. The receptors originated from a woman aged 45-65 years in good health.

This clonotype was seen ten or more times. The chain employs TRBV20-1 and TRBJ1-6; D ambiguous. Per the germline V gene, CDR1 is DFQATT and CDR2 is SNEGSKA (reference sequence). The germline V and J ends were trimmed by 3 bases and 9 bases, with 12 bases remaining between them. The CDR3 has 13 amino acids. CDR3 in DNA: TGCAGTGCTAGCCCGGGGTCCCGTTCACCCCTCCACTTT. Translation gives CSASPGSRSPLHF.

The rearrangement uses TRBV20-1 and TRBJ2-5; the match to TRBD1 covers 8 bases. With 5 bases clipped from V and 1 base from J, the junction kept 12 bases outside the gene matches. The CDR3 runs to 16 residues. Germline V gene lookup returns CDR1 DFQATT and CDR2 SNEGSKA (reference sequence). The CDR3 DNA is TGCAGTGCTCCAGGGGGCAATAATGGGGCCCAAGAGACCCAGTACTTC. As protein: CSAPGGNNGAQETQYF.

V and J are TRBV29-1 and TRBJ2-1; D unresolved. The ends were cut back, 4 bases at V and 3 bases at J, with 16 bases in the middle. This CDR3 comprises 15 residues. The germline V gene encodes CDR1 SQVTM and CDR2 ANQGSEA. In DNA, the CDR3 is TGCAGCGTTGTAAGGCCCCCAATCTACTACAATGAGCAGTTCTTC. Its translation is CSVVRPPIYYNEQFF.

The chain is built from TRBV6-6 and TRBJ2-6, with D unclear. CDR3 length: 11 amino acids. The germline V gene encodes CDR1 MNHNY and CDR2 SVGAGI (reference sequence). V was pared by 6 bases and J by 5 bases, with 2 bases between. CDR3 residues: CASRWANVLTF. The CDR3 nucleotides read TGTGCCAGCAGGTGGGCCAACGTCCTGACTTTC.

This clonotype was observed at least ten times. The chain recombines TRBV5-1 with TRBJ2-7; D is perhaps TRBD1 (6 bases). The V gene lost 4 bases and the J gene lost 5 bases, with 16 bases spanning the gap. This CDR3 spans 14 amino acids. From germline, CDR1 is SGHRS and CDR2 YFSETQ. In DNA form, the CDR3 reads TGCGCCAGCAGCCCCAGGGGTTTTGTAGACGAGCAGTACGTC. This sequence encodes CASSPRGFVDEQYV.

This clonotype was found many times. The chain employs TRBV29-1 and TRBJ2-3; 9 bases match TRBD1. J gave up 4 bases and V 6 bases, and 5 bases lay outside the gene matches. Germline V gene lookup returns CDR1 SQVTM and CDR2 ANQGSEA. This CDR3 has 13 residues. The CDR3 reads CSVGQGRADTQYF. CDR3 nucleotide sequence: TGCAGCGTAGGACAGGGGCGAGCAGATACGCAGTATTTT.

In its sample, this clonotype was seen many times. The chain combines TRBV9 with TRBJ1-1; D is possibly TRBD1 (5 bases). CDR1 is SGDLS and CDR2 is YYNGEE in the germline V gene. The CDR3 spans 14 residues. V gave up 4 bases and J gave up 1 base, with 11 bases separating them. The CDR3: CASSMGPTNTEAFF. The CDR3 bases are TGTGCCAGCAGCATGGGACCTACGAACACTGAAGCTTTCTTT.

Many counts were recorded for this clonotype. The V and J genes are TRBV7-9 and TRBJ1-2; a possible D gene is TRBD1 (6 bases). This CDR3 comprises 15 residues. Germline V lookup: CDR1 SEHNR, CDR2 FQNEAQ (reference sequence). Trimming pared 7 bases from V and 2 bases from J, leaving 17 bases between. CDR3 region: CASTVIQGNNYGYTF. In nucleotides, the CDR3 is TGTGCCAGCACCGTCATCCAGGGGAACAACTATGGCTACACCTTC.

This chain joins TRBV3-1 and TRBJ2-1; tentative D call: TRBD1 (6 bases). Deletions cut 0 bases from V and 7 bases from J, with 10 bases between. Germline V gene data show CDR1 as LGHDT and CDR2 as YNNKEL (reference sequence). The CDR3 totals 14 residues. The CDR3: CASSQDPRGNEQFF. The CDR3 coding sequence is TGTGCCAGCAGCCAAGACCCGAGGGGGAATGAGCAGTTCTTC.

This clonotype was seen at least ten times. This chain connects TRBV20-1 to TRBJ1-5, with a weak D call TRBD1 (6 bases). The V and J ends lost 5 bases and 1 base respectively, with 12 bases between them. This CDR3 is 14 amino acids long. In germline, CDR1 is DFQATT, CDR2 SNEGSKA (reference sequence). CDR3 DNA sequence: TGCAGTGCTCTAGACAGGATGAGCAATCAGCCCCAGCATTTT. Translating it yields CSALDRMSNQPQHF.

This clonotype was seen many times. The rearrangement links TRBV5-1 to TRBJ2-7; 10 positions agree with TRBD2. Germline trimming cut 4 bases from V and 3 bases from J; bases unmatched to any gene: 4. This CDR3 contains 14 residues. CDR1 is SGHRS and CDR2 is YFSETQ in the germline V gene. CDR3 in amino acids: CASSIAGGVYEQYF. The CDR3 DNA follows: TGCGCCAGCAGCATAGCGGGAGGAGTCTACGAGCAGTACTTC.

The chain uses TRBV20-1 and TRBJ2-6, with TRBD1 as a possible D gene (6 bases). The CDR3 contains 14 residues. Trimming pared 6 bases from V and 4 bases from J, leaving 13 bases between. Per the germline V gene, CDR1 is DFQATT and CDR2 is SNEGSKA (reference sequence). CDR3 in DNA: TGCAGTGCCCTGGGGGCAGGCGGGGCCAACGTCCTGACTTTC. Protein: CSALGAGGANVLTF.

A few counts support this clonotype. The chain couples TRBV6-1 to TRBJ2-7; D call uncertain. Per the germline V gene, CDR1 is MNHNS and CDR2 is SASEGT. This CDR3 region has 13 residues. The germline V and J ends were trimmed by 5 bases and 2 bases, with 10 bases remaining between them. Here the CDR3 reads CASSQIGAYEQYV. The DNA for the CDR3 is TGTGCCAGCAGTCAAATCGGCGCCTACGAGCAGTACGTC.

This clonotype was seen more than once but under ten times. The genes are TRBV2 and TRBJ1-2; 8 bases are a match to TRBD1. J gave up 7 bases and V 3 bases, and 1 base lay outside the gene matches. The CDR3 sequence is 12 residues long. The germline gives CDR1 SNHLY, CDR2 FYNNEI. CDR3: CASSEDRAGYTF. Here the CDR3 DNA reads TGTGCCAGCAGTGAGGACAGGGCTGGCTACACCTTC.

This clonotype was seen ten or more times. V and J are TRBV7-2 and TRBJ2-1; 9 positions agree with TRBD2. Germline-derived CDR1 and CDR2 are SGHTA and FQGNSA. The CDR3 has 16 amino acids. Trimming at V came to 3 bases and at J to 0 bases, leaving 3 bases not matched to a gene. In DNA, the CDR3 is TGTGCCAGCAGCTTCGGTAGCGGGAGCTCCTACAATGAGCAGTTCTTC. As protein: CASSFGSGSSYNEQFF.

V and J are TRBV3-1 and TRBJ1-5; D might be TRBD1 (5 bases). CDR3 length equals 14 residues. The ends were cut back, 4 bases at V and 3 bases at J, with 10 bases in the middle. The V gene's germline CDR1 is LGHDT and CDR2 YNNKEL (reference sequence). The CDR3 nucleotides read TGTGCCAGCAGCCGTGGGGGGTTCAATCAGCCCCAGCATTTT. As protein: CASSRGGFNQPQHF.

This clonotype has ten or more counts. The chain uses TRBV29-1 and TRBJ2-1; D gene unclear. Trimming removed 4 bases at V and 5 bases at J, with 6 bases between. Germline V CDR1 and CDR2: SQVTM, ANQGSEA. The CDR3 is 11 residues long. CDR3 coding DNA: TGCAGCGTTGCCCAGAACAATGAGCAGTTCTTC. It translates to CSVAQNNEQFF.

This clonotype occurred many times. This chain uses TRBV5-4 with TRBJ2-1, with 12 bases matching TRBD2. The CDR3 consists of 16 residues. Per the germline V gene, CDR1 is SGHNT and CDR2 is YYREEE (reference sequence). With V trimmed by 4 bases and J by 5 bases, 7 bases remained unmatched. This CDR3 reads CASSTVLAGGNNEQFF. CDR3 sequence (DNA): TGTGCCAGCAGCACTGTACTAGCGGGAGGAAACAATGAGCAGTTCTTC.